Listed here are 6 T cell receptor beta chains from one sample, sequenced in a study of shared clonotypes between healthy human individuals. Clones were read by immunoSEQ multiplex PCR, and TCRdb kept only the in-frame ones, dropping some. The sample yields around 700,000 clones, about 90% seen once. The naive CD8 fraction comprised CD45RO-negative cells positively selected for CCR7 and excluded terminally differentiated effector memory CD45RA+ cells. Sequencing input: naive CD8+ T cells sorted from blood. The source is a man younger than 40 in good health.

CDR3 region: CASSEEDRPYEQYF. CDR3 bases: TGTGCCAGCAGCGAGGAAGACCGACCCTACGAGCAGTACTTC. The chain recombines TRBV5-4 with TRBJ2-7; D gene ambiguous. Germline CDR1 and CDR2: SGHNT and YYREEE (reference sequence). V lost 4 bases and J lost 2, with 13 bases in between. This CDR3 comprises 14 residues.

This clone appeared a single time. This rearrangement joins TRBV27 to TRBJ2-5; 7 nucleotides line up with TRBD2. V was pared by 6 bases and J by 1 base, with 8 bases of the junction left unmatched. Per the germline V gene, CDR1 is MNHEY and CDR2 is SMNVEV (reference sequence). The CDR3 spans 15 residues. The DNA of the CDR3 is TGTGCCAGCAGGCCTAGCGGATGGGGCCAAGAGACCCAGTACTTC. Protein: CASRPSGWGQETQYF.

This clone was seen ten or more times. Other DNA sequences in the sample encode the same CDR3. The V call is TRBV4-3, the J call TRBJ2-7, with TRBD1 matching over 10 bases. Per germline, CDR1 LGHNA and CDR2 YSLEER. V lost 0 bases to trimming and J lost 6 bases; unmatched junction nucleotides: 8. CDR3 length: 16 amino acids. This CDR3 reads CASSQDAGTGEGEQYF. CDR3 nucleotides: TGCGCCAGCAGCCAAGATGCCGGGACAGGGGAAGGCGAGCAGTACTTC.

The J gene is TRBJ2-3, the V gene TRBV5-1; perhaps TRBD1 as D (5 bases). V lost 0 bases to trimming and J lost 5 bases, with 10 bases between them. Germline V gives CDR1 SGHRS, CDR2 YFSETQ. This CDR3 is 14 amino acids long. CDR3 amino acids: CASSLEQVRDTQYF. CDR3 nucleotides: TGCGCCAGCAGCTTGGAACAGGTGAGAGATACGCAGTATTTT.

The chain combines TRBV6-5 with TRBJ2-1; D might be TRBD1 or TRBD2, each matching 5 bases. Trimming removed 8 bases from V and 9 bases from J, with 17 bases in between. This CDR3 contains 13 residues. Germline loops: CDR1 MNHEY, CDR2 SVGAGI. Here the CDR3 DNA reads TGTGCCAGCGGACTCAACCATCAGGGTGAGCAGTTCTTC. Its translation: CASGLNHQGEQFF.

The chain has TRBV7-8 and TRBJ2-1; TRBD1 agrees at 7 bases. J was trimmed by 4 bases and V by 6 bases; bases with no gene match: 15. The germline CDR1 and CDR2 sequences are SGHVS and FQNEAQ. The CDR3 covers 17 residues. The CDR3 here is CASSQRRLGGAYNEQFF. CDR3 bases: TGTGCCAGCAGTCAAAGGCGTTTAGGGGGCGCTTACAATGAGCAGTTCTTC.